The entry below describes one T cell receptor beta chain. The antigen remains unidentified. Some clones are missing from TCRdb's copy, which holds only in-frame ones; the method was immunoSEQ multiplex PCR. The sample lists millions of clones; roughly 93% were seen once. Trimming removed 5 bases at V and 1 base at J, with 18 bases between. Germline V lookup: CDR1 SGHTA, CDR2 FQGNSA. This CDR3 contains 16 residues. The data stem from a study of shared clonotypes between healthy human individuals. Study-wide background: A couple of female and a few male donors aged 18 to 49 were enrolled. Study-level results: Naive CD4 clonotype sharing across a few donors was about 5%. The study generally estimated greater richness for naive than memory subsets. Large sequencing depth failed to make sorted-subset sequencing complete, rarefaction showed.

The receptor comes from a man younger than 35 in good health. Some clones in this sample may be carry-over from other donors' samples. The source material was naive CD4+ T cells from PBMCs. The subset is: CD45RA+ positively selected. The chain is built from TRBV7-2 and TRBJ2-7, with a weak D call TRBD1 (6 bases). As DNA, the CDR3 is TGTGCCAGCAGCCTCCCCCGGGGACAAATATCCTACGAGCAGTACTTC. Amino acid sequence: CASSLPRGQISYEQYF.